The rows below give T cell receptor beta chains drawn from one sample of a study of breast tumors, draining lymph nodes, adjacent tissues. TCRdb itself ran the multiplex PCR reads through MiXCR, one entry per CDR3 protein. The repertoire includes about 15,000 distinct CDR3 sequences, 45% of them detected once, and 13% sits in the top ten. Sequencing was done on a sample of tumor-adjacent breast tissue. The receptors shown here come from a female donor with breast cancer. Some clones in this sample may be carry-over from other donors' samples. The CDR3 runs from the conserved cysteine through the conserved F or W. A D gene is named only where the DNA matches it firmly. The size field is filled for only some rows; it gives once, few, many or a size class.

d_call j_call v_call clone_size cdr3_aa cdr3_nt
. TRBJ2-1 TRBV10-2 many CASRERGINEQFF TGCGCCAGCAGAGAGAGGGGGATCAATGAGCAGTTCTTC
TRBD1 TRBJ2-1 TRBV5-6 . CASSLGTGSPNEQFF TGTGCCAGCAGCTTGGGGACAGGGTCTCCAAATGAGCAGTTCTTC
TRBD1 TRBJ1-4 TRBV2 . CASSPGQANEKLFF TGTGCCAGCAGTCCGGGACAGGCTAATGAAAAACTGTTTTTT
TRBD2 TRBJ2-1 TRBV29-1 many CSVGSSGRLSYNEQFF TGCAGCGTTGGGTCTAGCGGGAGGTTGTCCTACAATGAGCAGTTCTTC
. TRBJ2-5 TRBV7-2 . CASSLGLGFGETQYF TGTGCCAGCAGCTTAGGTTTAGGGTTCGGGGAGACCCAGTACTTC
TRBD1 TRBJ2-7 TRBV15 . CATSSRTGREQYF TGTGCCACCAGCAGTAGGACAGGGCGCGAGCAGTACTTC
. TRBJ2-5 TRBV12-3/TRBV12-4 many CASSLSQTQCF TGTGCCAGCAGTCTCTCGCAGACCCAGTGCTTC
. TRBJ1-5 TRBV24-1 . CATSDGAGVGNHPQHF TGTGCCACCAGTGATGGCGCGGGGGTCGGAAATCATCCCCAGCATTTT
. TRBJ1-4 TRBV11-3 . CASSRTRQPENEKLFF TGTGCCAGCAGCCGAACCAGACAGCCGGAGAATGAAAAACTGTTTTTT
TRBD2 TRBJ2-7 TRBV2 . CASRGTSSYEQYF TGTGCCAGCAGGGGGACTAGCTCCTACGAGCAGTACTTC
. TRBJ2-3 TRBV2 . CASGGVTDTQYF TGTGCCAGCGGCGGGGTCACAGATACGCAGTATTTT
. TRBJ1-3 TRBV2 . CASSDSLQGVSGNTIYF TGTGCCAGCAGTGATAGTCTACAAGGGGTCTCTGGAAACACCATATATTTT
TRBD2 TRBJ2-7 TRBV6-1 . CASGASGSGEQYF TGTGCCAGCGGGGCTAGCGGGAGTGGAGAGCAGTACTTC
TRBD1 TRBJ2-2 TRBV6-5 medium-sized CASSGDRVGELFF TGTGCCAGCAGTGGGGACAGGGTCGGGGAGCTGTTTTTT
TRBD1 TRBJ2-7 TRBV7-3 few CASRSGQTNSLGPHYEQYF TGTGCCAGCAGGTCGGGACAGACTAATTCACTGGGGCCTCACTACGAGCAGTACTTC
TRBD1 TRBJ1-5 TRBV11-2 . CASSLVVGGNRPQHF TGTGCCAGCAGCTTAGTGGTAGGGGGCAATCGGCCCCAGCATTTT
TRBD2 TRBJ2-1 TRBV6-5 . CARRLAGGEYREQFF TGTGCCAGAAGACTAGCGGGAGGGGAGTATAGGGAGCAGTTCTTC
. TRBJ2-5 TRBV5-6 many CASSLYTDSQETQYF TGTGCCAGCAGCCTCTACACGGACAGCCAAGAGACCCAGTACTTC
TRBD2 TRBJ2-1 TRBV6-4 many CASSELAGGSEQFF TGTGCCAGCTCTGAACTAGCGGGAGGTAGTGAGCAGTTCTTC
TRBD2 TRBJ2-1 TRBV7-2 . CASPGLAPNEQFF TGTGCCAGCCCGGGACTAGCGCCGAATGAGCAGTTCTTC
. TRBJ1-1 TRBV11-2 many CASSPFSGRIDTEAFF TGTGCCAGCAGCCCCTTTTCAGGGCGGATAGACACTGAAGCTTTCTTT
TRBD2 TRBJ2-7 TRBV11-2 . CASSPGTSGNYEQYF TGTGCCAGCAGCCCAGGGACTAGCGGAAACTACGAGCAGTACTTC
. TRBJ1-3 TRBV11-2 medium-sized CASSLALGWQGAYF TGTGCCAGCAGCTTAGCTCTTGGTTGGCAGGGCGCATATTTT
. TRBJ1-2 TRBV6-5 many CASNRRGRDYGYTF TGTGCCAGCAACAGGAGGGGCAGGGACTATGGCTACACCTTC
. TRBJ2-7 TRBV7-2 . CASSLALGGGSYEQYF TGTGCCAGCAGCTTAGCCTTAGGGGGAGGGAGCTACGAGCAGTACTTC
. TRBJ2-1 TRBV7-7 . CASSPTGNEQFF TGTGCTAGCAGCCCCACGGGAAATGAGCAGTTCTTC
. TRBJ2-1 TRBV14 many CASSQVAAGEQFF TGTGCCAGCAGCCAAGTCGCCGCGGGAGAGCAGTTCTTC
TRBD2 TRBJ2-3 TRBV5-1 many CASSSLGSGETDTQYF TGCGCCAGCAGCTCCCTGGGTAGCGGGGAAACGGATACGCAGTATTTT
TRBD2 TRBJ2-3 TRBV5-1 medium-sized CASSTGLAGGVTDTQYF TGCGCCAGCAGCACCGGACTAGCGGGAGGTGTCACAGATACGCAGTATTTT
. TRBJ1-5 TRBV5-4 . CASSSWGAGQPQHF TGTGCCAGCAGCAGTTGGGGGGCAGGGCAGCCCCAGCATTTT
TRBD2 TRBJ2-3 TRBV7-2 . CASSGESGRSATQYF TGTGCCAGCAGCGGCGAGAGCGGGAGATCAGCTACGCAGTATTTT
TRBD1 TRBJ1-6 TRBV20-1 medium-sized CSASQPGQGNSPLHF TGCAGTGCTAGTCAACCGGGACAGGGAAATTCACCCCTCCACTTT
. TRBJ2-7 TRBV5-1 . CASKVVPEGAYEQYF TGCGCCAGCAAAGTGGTCCCCGAGGGCGCCTACGAGCAGTACTTC
. TRBJ2-1 TRBV20-1 few CSARTRGRSSYNEQFF TGCAGTGCTAGAACCCGGGGTAGGAGCTCCTACAATGAGCAGTTCTTC
. TRBJ2-2 TRBV29-1 . CSVAYTGELFF TGCAGCGTTGCTTACACCGGGGAGCTGTTTTTT
. TRBJ2-3 TRBV12-3/TRBV12-4 . CASSLAPVQDTQYF TGTGCCAGCAGCCTAGCGCCAGTGCAAGATACGCAGTATTTT
. TRBJ1-3 TRBV4-3 medium-sized CASSQGHGRGNTIYF TGCGCCAGCAGCCAGGGCCATGGACGGGGAAACACCATATATTTT
TRBD2 TRBJ2-1 TRBV20-1 . CSAPGGSYNEQFF TGCAGTGCCCCGGGGGGCTCCTACAATGAGCAGTTCTTC
. TRBJ2-3 TRBV11-3 . CASSLGAGSTDTQYF TGTGCCAGCAGCTTAGGTGCGGGGAGCACAGATACGCAGTATTTT
. TRBJ2-4 TRBV19 many CARKDSGEGLRENIQYF TGTGCCCGTAAAGACAGCGGAGAGGGTTTGAGAGAAAACATTCAGTACTTC
TRBD2 TRBJ2-7 TRBV5-8 hyperexpanded CASTNLAGGNEQYF TGTGCCAGCACCAATCTAGCGGGAGGTAACGAGCAGTACTTC
TRBD1 TRBJ1-6 TRBV27 many CASSSEGDRGNSPLHF TGTGCCAGCAGTTCCGAGGGGGACAGGGGTAATTCACCCCTCCACTTT
TRBD2 TRBJ2-3 TRBV7-2 medium-sized CASSLVAGATDTQYF TGTGCCAGCAGCTTAGTAGCGGGGGCCACAGATACGCAGTATTTT
TRBD1 TRBJ1-6 TRBV7-2 . CASSSEDRGHNSPLHF TGTGCCAGCAGCTCAGAGGACAGGGGGCATAATTCACCCCTCCACTTT